This note documents a single TCR beta chain sequence. There are a few counts of this clone. Its antigen remains undetermined. The input lacks base qualities; no much larger clone sits a single base away. The record originates from a study of cytomegalovirus exposure and HLA in healthy donors (dated by TCRdb to about 2017). Study-level background: An earlier analysis of approximately 590 of the donors reported approximately 300 Gb of sequence data and around 110 million unique TCR beta sequences from about 200 million T cells. Of the roughly 430 genotyped donors, 81% fell in the genetic ancestry cluster associated with self-reported Caucasian donors. Roughly 300 gigabases of sequencing data and around 90 million unique TCR sequences made up an early release that covered about 640 HLA-typed donors. Every discovery cohort repertoire had been produced on one sequencing platform. Donor age, sex, ethnicity and CMV serostatus were collected together with the repertoire data. A later genetic analysis used genome-wide SNP genotypes for about three fifths of the 666 donors, treating that subset as a discovery cohort. The aim of the study was to test whether cataloging public T cell receptors could identify signatures of past pathogen exposure. To decide whether each TCR beta V gene segment behaved as functional or pseudogenic, an earlier analysis of some 580 of the donors relied on high-throughput TCR beta sequencing. To study patterns of TCR occurrence, a later analysis re-analyzed previously published TCR beta repertoires from 600 to 750 donors and added high-resolution HLA genotyping. In addition to the first cohort of several hundred subjects, a separate validation cohort of 120 different subjects was used. Rather than using new phenotypic data, the later analysis identified candidate immune exposures from TCR beta sequences and from how often those sequences occurred across donors. Typing coverage varied by locus: roughly 620-640 donors for A, B, C, DRB1 and DQB1; some 520 for DQA1; nearly 610 for DPA1; about 450 for DPB1. The study combined high-throughput TCR immunosequencing, statistical association of individual TCRs with disease status, and machine learning to predict cytomegalovirus infection status. Across around 400 genotyped donors of the cohort, an average of roughly 230,000 unique TCR beta nucleotide sequences per donor were sequenced, and roughly a sixth of those sequences were non-productive. The T cell repertoires of some 700 subjects were profiled by immunosequencing and related to cytomegalovirus serostatus. Class I and class II HLA loci were covered by the typing at four-digit resolution. Four to six DR-DQ haplotypes were handled as single units for association and clustering, since linkage in the cohort was strong. Study-wide findings and limitations: The study gave a list of 150 to 200 TCR beta chains associated with cytomegalovirus. A later analysis associated 15,000 or so TCR beta sequences with specific HLA alleles at a false discovery rate of 0.05. Compared with equally common non-associated chains, HLA-associated TCR beta chains in a later analysis were more clonally expanded and had lower generation probabilities. When HLA alleles, especially DR and DQ, strongly co-occurred, TCR associations were difficult to assign to individual alleles. Compared with the 666-donor mean, donors in an Asian-associated ancestry cluster had fewer N-insertions in productive TCRs, according to a later genetic analysis. In vitro tests confirmed that a few of the cytomegalovirus-associated TCR beta chains recognize cytomegalovirus antigens. Immune exposure information for the cohort was limited to CMV serostatus. According to a later analysis, parvovirus B19, influenza, CMV and Epstein-Barr virus appeared linked to several top co-occurrence clusters. A further reported finding was that TCR beta sequences accurately predicted the HLA-A and HLA-B alleles for most subjects in the first cohort. Because counts were too low, more than 15 rarely observed V segments, including chromosome 9 orphons, were excluded from the earlier analysis of a few hundred of the donors. In a later genetic analysis, a missense DCLRE1C variant was associated with V-gene and J-gene trimming of TCR beta chains, and the association was replicated in an independent cohort. This cohort had only TCR beta chains sequenced, and the lack of alpha or paired-chain data limited which features could be detected. In a later analysis, TCR association rates were found to vary across HLA loci, with the most associated TCRs seen for DRB1 alleles and the fewest for HLA-C alleles. In both the original and validation cohorts, the classifier was reported to diagnose cytomegalovirus status with high specificity and sensitivity. A cluster of highly shared sequence variants was judged likely to be a technical artifact of the sequencing pipeline. Because the 87-base-pair reads could not distinguish some IMGT-functional V segments, including TRBV6-2 and TRBV6-3, those segments were excluded. According to the authors, the approach could potentially be generalized to other disease states and immunological phenotypes. Most TCR sequences were seen in very few donors, while some public TCRs were found in many individuals. Sequencing depth was assumed to be roughly uniform across donors in the presence/absence analyses, though that assumption may not hold. An earlier analysis of around 540 of the donors showed that most TCR beta V segments appeared in productive rearrangements either about 90% or about 30% of the time, which broadly matched IMGT annotations. Correlated functional status among segregating V segments might reflect linkage disequilibrium, but an unknown experimental factor could not be ruled out. HLA typing was unavailable for some donors at each locus, so association tests used only the typed subset. A later analysis found that most CMV-associated TCR beta chains appeared HLA-restricted, with HLA associations seemingly driven largely by CMV exposure.

The cohort consisted of some 670 healthy bone marrow donors. All cohort members were sampled while nominally healthy, although unrecorded immune exposures were likely present. The donor was CMV seropositive and was included in the group of approximately 300 seropositive cohort members. Every donor gave a peripheral blood sample, and the peripheral blood mononuclear cells from that sample were used for TCR beta sequencing. Genomic DNA was extracted from the blood cell samples with the Qiagen DNeasy Blood Extraction Kit. Library construction relied on the immunoSEQ multiplex PCR assay. The multiplex PCR relied on a mix of 60 forward primers for TCR Vbeta segments and 13 reverse primers for TCR Jbeta segments. The CDR3 region of rearranged TCR beta genes was amplified from genomic DNA by a multiplex PCR assay. The Illumina HiSeq System was used to sequence the amplified TCR beta libraries as 87-base-pair reads. The study's own analysis went as follows. A later analysis tallied around 80 million unique TCR beta chains across the 700 or so repertoires, and about 10 million of those chains were shared by two or more donors. Raw reads were error-corrected and collapsed into unique sequences with a nearest-neighbor algorithm that merged closely related sequences to remove PCR and sequencing errors. CDR3 sequences were aligned to IMGT reference sequences to assign V, D and J gene segments. For a sequence to be retained, a match of at least six nucleotides to both a V gene segment and a J gene segment was required. Rearrangements were called productive when the CDR3 lacked stop codons and stayed in frame with V and J; all others were non-productive. Following IMGT convention, CDR3 was defined as the stretch from the second conserved V-encoded cysteine to the conserved J-encoded phenylalanine. In an earlier analysis of around 640 of the donors, sequences lacking an unambiguous match to a single V gene segment were excluded. In an earlier analysis of more than 500 of the donors, a V segment was called functional when productive rearrangements were above 56.7%, and segregating when the standard deviation between donors exceeded 5%. A statistical classification framework was developed to diagnose cytomegalovirus status using the catalog of TCR beta chain sequences. In a later analysis, TCR nucleotide sequences were compared against IMGT/GENE-DB human TR gene sequences so that V and J genes could be assigned. In a later analysis, CDR3 sequences and most-parsimonious VDJ recombination scenarios were assigned using the TCRdist pipeline. In a later analysis, every TCR beta chain was defined by the combination of its CDR3 amino acid sequence and its V-gene family, and reads without a unique V-gene family were dropped. In a later analysis, around 650 highly shared, low-generation-probability nucleotide sequences were removed to address suspected cross-contamination and a sequencing artifact. In a later analysis, a clonal expansion index was calculated for each public chain from normalized within-repertoire ranks of inferred template counts. In a later analysis, generation probabilities were computed using a VDJ recombination model fitted to out-of-frame rearrangements, and the results were checked against IGoR. A later analysis scored TCR-TCR, TCR-HLA and TCR-CMV co-occurrence with hypergeometric tests, applying a repertoire-size bias correction to TCR pairs. False discovery rates were estimated in a later analysis by permuting HLA or CMV assignments 20 times. In a later analysis, co-occurring TCRs were grouped with DBSCAN, and TCRdist sequence similarity was added when clustering was performed within HLA-allele-positive subsets. For co-occurrence clustering, repertoires with fewer than 30,000 or more than 120,000 public chains were excluded, along with roughly 5 repertoires with anomalous nucleotide sharing. TCRdb provides this immuneACCESS table in a form limited to in-frame rearrangements. Some clones are lacking; in checked studies, under half of them reflect an unresolved V gene, and why the rest are absent is not known. V, J and clone size were drawn from that table, and D and trimming were deduced from the DNA. In this sample the table shows tens of thousands of clones, 78% of which occur a single time. Roughly 6% of the sample comes from the top ten.

Trimming removed 0 bases from V and 0 bases from J, leaving 6 bases between the germline ends. The CDR3 goes from the cysteine to the phenylalanine over 14 residues. The sequence is cut down to CDR3 DNA, 42 bases in frame from base 1. The germline V gene supplies CDR1 SGHRS and CDR2 YFSETQ. Here the chain combines TRBV5-1 and TRBJ1-1; no D gene is confidently identified. This clonotype was sampled from a male donor in good health and CMV-seropositive. Sample: PBMCs. The sequenced DNA is TGCGCCAGCAGCTTGGTTTCGTTGAACACTGAAGCTTTCTTT. Translated, this is CASSLVSLNTEAFF.